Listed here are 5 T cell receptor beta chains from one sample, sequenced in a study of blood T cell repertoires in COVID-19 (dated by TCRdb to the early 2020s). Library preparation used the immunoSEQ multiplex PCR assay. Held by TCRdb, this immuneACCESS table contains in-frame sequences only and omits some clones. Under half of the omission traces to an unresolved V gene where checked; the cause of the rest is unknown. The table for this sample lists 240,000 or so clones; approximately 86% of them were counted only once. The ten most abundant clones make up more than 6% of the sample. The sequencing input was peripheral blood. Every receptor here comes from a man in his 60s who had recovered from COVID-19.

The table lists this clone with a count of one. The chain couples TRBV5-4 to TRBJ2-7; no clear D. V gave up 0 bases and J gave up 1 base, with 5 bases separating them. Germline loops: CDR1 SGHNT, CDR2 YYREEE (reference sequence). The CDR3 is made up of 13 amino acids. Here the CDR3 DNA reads TGTGCCAGCAGCTTGGGGGCATCCTACGAGCAGTACTTC. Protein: CASSLGASYEQYF. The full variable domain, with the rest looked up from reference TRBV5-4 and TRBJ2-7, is ETGVTQSPTHLIKTRGQQVTLRCSSQSGHNTVSWYQQALGQGPQFIFQYYREEENGRGNFPPRFSGLQFPNYSSELNVNALELDDSALYLCASSLGASYEQYFGPGTRLTVT.

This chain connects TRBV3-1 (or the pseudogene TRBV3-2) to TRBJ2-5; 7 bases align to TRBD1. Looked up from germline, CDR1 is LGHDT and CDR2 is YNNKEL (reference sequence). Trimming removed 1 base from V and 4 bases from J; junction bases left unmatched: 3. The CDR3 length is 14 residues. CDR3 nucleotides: TGTGCCAGCAGCCAAGGAGGGGGCGGAGAGACCCAGTACTTC. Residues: CASSQGGGGETQYF.

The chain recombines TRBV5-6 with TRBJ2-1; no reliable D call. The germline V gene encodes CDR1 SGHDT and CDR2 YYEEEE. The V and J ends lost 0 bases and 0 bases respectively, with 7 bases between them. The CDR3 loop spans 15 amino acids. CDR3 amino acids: CASSLASSSYNEQFF. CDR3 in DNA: TGTGCCAGCAGCTTGGCCTCCTCCTCCTACAATGAGCAGTTCTTC.

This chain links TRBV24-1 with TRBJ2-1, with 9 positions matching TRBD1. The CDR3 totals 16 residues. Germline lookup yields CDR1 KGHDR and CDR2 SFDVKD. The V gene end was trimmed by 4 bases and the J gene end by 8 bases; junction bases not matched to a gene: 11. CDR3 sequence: CATSEAGTGNVDEQFF. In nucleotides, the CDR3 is TGTGCCACCAGTGAAGCCGGGACAGGGAATGTCGATGAGCAGTTCTTC.

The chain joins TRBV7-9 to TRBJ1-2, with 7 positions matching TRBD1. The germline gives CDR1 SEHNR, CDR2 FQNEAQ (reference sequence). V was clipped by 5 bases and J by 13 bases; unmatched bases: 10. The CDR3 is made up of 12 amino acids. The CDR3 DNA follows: TGTGCCAGCAGCGCGACAGGGTACCTAGTCACCTTC. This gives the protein CASSATGYLVTF.